This TCR beta chain is drawn from a study of blood T cell repertoires in COVID-19. Looking at the study overall: Donors in the United States, Italy and Spain gave samples during acute or convalescent COVID-19. Sample material is recorded as cDNA or gDNA derived from T cells, B-cell-depleted T cells, or PBMCs.

In the source study's methods: Nucleated cell counts were estimated from reference gene primer amplification. Assay used: immunoSEQ multiplex PCR; TCRdb lists only in-frame clones, some missing. The DNA was the basis for D and trimming; V, J and clone size are from that table. The sample holds 120,000 to 150,000 clones, about 80% seen once. Germline-derived CDR1 and CDR2 are MGHDK and SYGVNS. CDR3 length: 14 amino acids. V lost 4 bases and J lost 2, with 11 bases in between. Sequenced: peripheral blood. The sequence was collected from a human donor in a cohort sampled during active COVID-19. The chain joins TRBV25-1 to TRBJ1-2; no clear D. The CDR3 here is CASSGRAGNYGYTF. The CDR3 DNA follows: TGTGCCAGCAGTGGGAGGGCGGGGAACTATGGCTACACCTTC.